This T cell receptor (beta chain) was captured in a study of shared clonotypes between healthy human individuals. As for the study in general: The cohort had a couple of women and a few men, ages 18 to 49.

Notes on the study in general: Clonotypes shared by all four donors outscored non-shared clonotypes in generation probability.

As to this clone: What it recognizes is unknown.

Sequenced by immunoSEQ multiplex PCR; TCRdb stores in-frame clones only, minus some. The repertoire consists of approximately 2.1 million clones, with approximately 95% occurring once and the leading ten covering about 0.37%. The CDR3 has 20 residues. Trimming cost V 3 bases and J 0 bases; bases outside gene matches: 16. Germline lookup yields CDR1 MDHEN and CDR2 SYDVKM. The receptor's source is a man between 18 and 35 years old in good health. Some clones in this sample may be carry-over from other donors' samples. This rearrangement joins TRBV28 to TRBJ1-1; 10 bases map to TRBD1. Input material: naive CD4+ T cells from PBMCs. The subset: CD45RA+ positively selected. The DNA for the CDR3 is TGTGCCAGCAGTTTCCCAAAGCTGCTGACGGACAGGGGGATGAACACTGAAGCTTTCTTT. It specifies CASSFPKLLTDRGMNTEAFF.